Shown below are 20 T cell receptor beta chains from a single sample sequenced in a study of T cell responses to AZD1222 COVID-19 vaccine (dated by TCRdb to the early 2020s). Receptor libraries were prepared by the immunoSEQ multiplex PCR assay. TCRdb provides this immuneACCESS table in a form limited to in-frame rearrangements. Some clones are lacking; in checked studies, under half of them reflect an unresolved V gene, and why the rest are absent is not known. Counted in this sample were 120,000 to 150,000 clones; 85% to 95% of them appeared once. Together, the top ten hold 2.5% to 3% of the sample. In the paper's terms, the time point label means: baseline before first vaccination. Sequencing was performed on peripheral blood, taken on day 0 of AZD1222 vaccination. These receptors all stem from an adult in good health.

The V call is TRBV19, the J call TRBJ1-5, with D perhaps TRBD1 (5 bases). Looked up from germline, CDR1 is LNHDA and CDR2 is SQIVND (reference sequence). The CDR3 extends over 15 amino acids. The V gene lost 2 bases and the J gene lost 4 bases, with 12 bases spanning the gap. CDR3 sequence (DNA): TGTGCCAGTAGTATACTGGACATCGCAAATCAGCCCCAGCATTTT. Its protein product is CASSILDIANQPQHF. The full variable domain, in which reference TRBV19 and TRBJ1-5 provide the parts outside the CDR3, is DGGITQSPKYLFRKEGQNVTLSCEQNLNHDAMYWYRQDPGQGLRLIYYSQIVNDFQKGDIAEGYSVSREKKESFPLTVTSAQKNPTAFYLCASSILDIANQPQHFGDGTRLSIL.

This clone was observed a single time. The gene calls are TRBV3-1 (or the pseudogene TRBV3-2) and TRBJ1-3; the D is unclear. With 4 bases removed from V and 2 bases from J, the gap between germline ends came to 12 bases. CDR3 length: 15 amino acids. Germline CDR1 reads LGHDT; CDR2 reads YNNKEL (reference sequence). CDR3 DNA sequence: TGTGCCAGCAGCCCAACTGAGGGAACTGGAAACACCATATATTTT. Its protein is CASSPTEGTGNTIYF.

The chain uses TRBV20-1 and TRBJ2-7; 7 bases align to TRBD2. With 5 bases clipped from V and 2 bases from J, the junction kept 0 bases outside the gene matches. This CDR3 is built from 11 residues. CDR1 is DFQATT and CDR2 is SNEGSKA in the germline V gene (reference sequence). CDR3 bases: TGCAGTGCTCTAGCGGCCTACGAGCAGTACTTC. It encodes CSALAAYEQYF.

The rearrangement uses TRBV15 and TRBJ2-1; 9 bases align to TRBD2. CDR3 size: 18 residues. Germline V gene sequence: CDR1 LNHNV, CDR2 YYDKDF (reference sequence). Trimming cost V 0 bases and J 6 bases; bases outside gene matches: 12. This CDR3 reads CATSRDPNVAGVLNEQFF. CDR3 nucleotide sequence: TGTGCCACCAGCAGAGACCCTAATGTAGCGGGAGTCCTCAATGAGCAGTTCTTC. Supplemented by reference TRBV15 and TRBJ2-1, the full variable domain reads DAMVIQNPRYQVTQFGKPVTLSCSQTLNHNVMYWYQQKSSQAPKLLFHYYDKDFNNEADTPDNFQSRRPNTSFCFLDIRSPGLGDTAMYLCATSRDPNVAGVLNEQFFGPGTRLTVL.

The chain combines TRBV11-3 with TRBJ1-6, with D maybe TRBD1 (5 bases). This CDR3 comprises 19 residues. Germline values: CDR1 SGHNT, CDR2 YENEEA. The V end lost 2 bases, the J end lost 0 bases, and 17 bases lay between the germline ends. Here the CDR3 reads CASSLSRAGRGSYNSPLHF. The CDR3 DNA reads TGTGCCAGCAGCTTAAGTCGAGCAGGGCGAGGCTCCTATAATTCACCCCTCCACTTT.

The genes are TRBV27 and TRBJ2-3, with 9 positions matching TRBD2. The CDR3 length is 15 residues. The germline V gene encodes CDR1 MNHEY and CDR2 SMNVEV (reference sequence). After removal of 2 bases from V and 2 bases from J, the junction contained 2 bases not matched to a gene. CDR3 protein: CASSLKREDTDTQYF. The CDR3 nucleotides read TGTGCCAGCAGTTTAAAGCGGGAGGACACAGATACGCAGTATTTT.

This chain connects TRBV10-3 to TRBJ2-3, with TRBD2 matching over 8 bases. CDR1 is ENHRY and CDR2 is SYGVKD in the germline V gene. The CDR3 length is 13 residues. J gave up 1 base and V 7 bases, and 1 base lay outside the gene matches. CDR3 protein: CAINSGGTDTQYF. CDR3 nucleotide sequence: TGTGCCATCAATAGCGGGGGCACAGATACGCAGTATTTT.

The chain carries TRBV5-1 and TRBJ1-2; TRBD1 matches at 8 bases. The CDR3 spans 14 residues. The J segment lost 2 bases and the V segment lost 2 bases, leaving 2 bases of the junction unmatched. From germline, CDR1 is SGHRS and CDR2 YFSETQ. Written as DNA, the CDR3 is TGCGCCAGCAGCTTAGACAGGGGAAACTATGGCTACACCTTC. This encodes CASSLDRGNYGYTF.

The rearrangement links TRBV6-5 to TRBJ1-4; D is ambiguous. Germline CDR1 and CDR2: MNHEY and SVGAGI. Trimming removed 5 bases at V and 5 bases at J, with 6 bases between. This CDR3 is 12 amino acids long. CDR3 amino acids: CASSHSNEKLFF. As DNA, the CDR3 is TGTGCCAGCAGTCATTCAAATGAAAAACTGTTTTTT.

CDR3 loop: CSVEQGTPYEQYF. CDR3 nucleotides: TGCAGCGTTGAGCAGGGAACCCCCTACGAGCAGTACTTC. The chain is built from TRBV29-1 and TRBJ2-7, with a possible D match to TRBD1 (5 bases). There are 13 residues in the CDR3. Germline V gene lookup returns CDR1 SQVTM and CDR2 ANQGSEA. V lost 3 bases and J 2 bases, leaving 11 bases between the germline ends.

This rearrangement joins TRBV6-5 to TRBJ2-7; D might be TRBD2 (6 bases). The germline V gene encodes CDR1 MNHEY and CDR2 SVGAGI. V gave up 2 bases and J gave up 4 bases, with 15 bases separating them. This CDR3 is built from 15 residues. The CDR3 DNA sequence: TGTGCCAGCAGTTACGGGGGGACTCATTTTTACGAGCAGTACTTC. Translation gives CASSYGGTHFYEQYF.

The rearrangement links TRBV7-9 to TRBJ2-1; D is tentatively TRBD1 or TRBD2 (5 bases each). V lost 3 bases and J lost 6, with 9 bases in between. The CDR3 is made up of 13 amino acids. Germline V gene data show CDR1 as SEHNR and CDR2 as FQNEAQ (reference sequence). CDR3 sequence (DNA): TGTGCCAGCAGCTTCTTCGGGACCAATGAGCAGTTCTTC. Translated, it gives CASSFFGTNEQFF.

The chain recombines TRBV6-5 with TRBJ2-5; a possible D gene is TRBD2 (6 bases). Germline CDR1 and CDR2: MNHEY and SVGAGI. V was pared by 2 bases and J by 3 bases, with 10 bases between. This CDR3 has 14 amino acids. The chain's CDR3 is CASSYTKREETQYF. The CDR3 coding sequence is TGTGCCAGCAGTTACACAAAGCGGGAAGAGACCCAGTACTTC.

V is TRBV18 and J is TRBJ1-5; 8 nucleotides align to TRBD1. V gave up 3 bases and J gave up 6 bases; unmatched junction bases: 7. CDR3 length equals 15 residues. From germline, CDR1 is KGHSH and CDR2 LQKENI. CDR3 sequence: CASSPGTGRGQPQHF. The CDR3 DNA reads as TGTGCCAGCTCACCGGGGACAGGACGCGGTCAGCCCCAGCATTTT.

CDR3 sequence: CASSRGGLVQVNEKLFF. As DNA, the CDR3 is TGCGCCAGCAGCAGGGGGGGGCTGGTTCAGGTTAATGAAAAACTGTTTTTT. The genes are TRBV4-1 and TRBJ1-4; TRBD1 is a possible D gene (6 bases). V dropped 5 bases and J dropped 4 bases, with 20 bases sitting between them. The CDR3 is 17 residues long. Germline CDR1 reads MGHRA; CDR2 reads YSYEKL.

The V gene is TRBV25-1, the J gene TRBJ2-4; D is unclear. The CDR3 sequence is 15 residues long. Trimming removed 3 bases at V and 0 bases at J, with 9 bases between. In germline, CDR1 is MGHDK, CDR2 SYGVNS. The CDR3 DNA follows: TGTGCCAGCAGTGAGAACAGCCTAGCCAAAAACATTCAGTACTTC. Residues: CASSENSLAKNIQYF.

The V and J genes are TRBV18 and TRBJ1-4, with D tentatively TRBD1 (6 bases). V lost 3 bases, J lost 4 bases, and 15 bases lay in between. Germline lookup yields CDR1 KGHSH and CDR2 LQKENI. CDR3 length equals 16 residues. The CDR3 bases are TGTGCCAGCTCACCCGTTCCAGGACAGAATAATGAAAAACTGTTTTTT. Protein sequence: CASSPVPGQNNEKLFF.

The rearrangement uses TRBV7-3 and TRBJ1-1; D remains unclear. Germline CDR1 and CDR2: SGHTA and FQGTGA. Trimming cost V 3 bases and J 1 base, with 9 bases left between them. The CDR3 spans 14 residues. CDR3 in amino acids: CASSLVKANTEAFF. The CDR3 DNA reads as TGTGCCAGCAGCTTGGTGAAGGCGAACACTGAAGCTTTCTTT.

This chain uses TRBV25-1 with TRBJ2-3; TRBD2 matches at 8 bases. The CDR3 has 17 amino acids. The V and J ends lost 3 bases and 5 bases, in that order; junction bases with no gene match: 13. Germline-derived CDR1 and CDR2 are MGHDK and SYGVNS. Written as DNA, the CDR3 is TGTGCCAGCAGTGACCCCAAAAGCGGGGGATGGGGAGATACGCAGTATTTT. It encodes CASSDPKSGGWGDTQYF.

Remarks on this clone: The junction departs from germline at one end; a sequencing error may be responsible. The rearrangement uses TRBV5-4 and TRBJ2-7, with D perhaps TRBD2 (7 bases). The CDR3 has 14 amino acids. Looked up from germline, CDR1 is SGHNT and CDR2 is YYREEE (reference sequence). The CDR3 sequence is CASSLAGQRRGGHF. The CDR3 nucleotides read TGTGCCAGCAGCTTGGCCGGACAGCGGAGGGGGGGCCACTTC.